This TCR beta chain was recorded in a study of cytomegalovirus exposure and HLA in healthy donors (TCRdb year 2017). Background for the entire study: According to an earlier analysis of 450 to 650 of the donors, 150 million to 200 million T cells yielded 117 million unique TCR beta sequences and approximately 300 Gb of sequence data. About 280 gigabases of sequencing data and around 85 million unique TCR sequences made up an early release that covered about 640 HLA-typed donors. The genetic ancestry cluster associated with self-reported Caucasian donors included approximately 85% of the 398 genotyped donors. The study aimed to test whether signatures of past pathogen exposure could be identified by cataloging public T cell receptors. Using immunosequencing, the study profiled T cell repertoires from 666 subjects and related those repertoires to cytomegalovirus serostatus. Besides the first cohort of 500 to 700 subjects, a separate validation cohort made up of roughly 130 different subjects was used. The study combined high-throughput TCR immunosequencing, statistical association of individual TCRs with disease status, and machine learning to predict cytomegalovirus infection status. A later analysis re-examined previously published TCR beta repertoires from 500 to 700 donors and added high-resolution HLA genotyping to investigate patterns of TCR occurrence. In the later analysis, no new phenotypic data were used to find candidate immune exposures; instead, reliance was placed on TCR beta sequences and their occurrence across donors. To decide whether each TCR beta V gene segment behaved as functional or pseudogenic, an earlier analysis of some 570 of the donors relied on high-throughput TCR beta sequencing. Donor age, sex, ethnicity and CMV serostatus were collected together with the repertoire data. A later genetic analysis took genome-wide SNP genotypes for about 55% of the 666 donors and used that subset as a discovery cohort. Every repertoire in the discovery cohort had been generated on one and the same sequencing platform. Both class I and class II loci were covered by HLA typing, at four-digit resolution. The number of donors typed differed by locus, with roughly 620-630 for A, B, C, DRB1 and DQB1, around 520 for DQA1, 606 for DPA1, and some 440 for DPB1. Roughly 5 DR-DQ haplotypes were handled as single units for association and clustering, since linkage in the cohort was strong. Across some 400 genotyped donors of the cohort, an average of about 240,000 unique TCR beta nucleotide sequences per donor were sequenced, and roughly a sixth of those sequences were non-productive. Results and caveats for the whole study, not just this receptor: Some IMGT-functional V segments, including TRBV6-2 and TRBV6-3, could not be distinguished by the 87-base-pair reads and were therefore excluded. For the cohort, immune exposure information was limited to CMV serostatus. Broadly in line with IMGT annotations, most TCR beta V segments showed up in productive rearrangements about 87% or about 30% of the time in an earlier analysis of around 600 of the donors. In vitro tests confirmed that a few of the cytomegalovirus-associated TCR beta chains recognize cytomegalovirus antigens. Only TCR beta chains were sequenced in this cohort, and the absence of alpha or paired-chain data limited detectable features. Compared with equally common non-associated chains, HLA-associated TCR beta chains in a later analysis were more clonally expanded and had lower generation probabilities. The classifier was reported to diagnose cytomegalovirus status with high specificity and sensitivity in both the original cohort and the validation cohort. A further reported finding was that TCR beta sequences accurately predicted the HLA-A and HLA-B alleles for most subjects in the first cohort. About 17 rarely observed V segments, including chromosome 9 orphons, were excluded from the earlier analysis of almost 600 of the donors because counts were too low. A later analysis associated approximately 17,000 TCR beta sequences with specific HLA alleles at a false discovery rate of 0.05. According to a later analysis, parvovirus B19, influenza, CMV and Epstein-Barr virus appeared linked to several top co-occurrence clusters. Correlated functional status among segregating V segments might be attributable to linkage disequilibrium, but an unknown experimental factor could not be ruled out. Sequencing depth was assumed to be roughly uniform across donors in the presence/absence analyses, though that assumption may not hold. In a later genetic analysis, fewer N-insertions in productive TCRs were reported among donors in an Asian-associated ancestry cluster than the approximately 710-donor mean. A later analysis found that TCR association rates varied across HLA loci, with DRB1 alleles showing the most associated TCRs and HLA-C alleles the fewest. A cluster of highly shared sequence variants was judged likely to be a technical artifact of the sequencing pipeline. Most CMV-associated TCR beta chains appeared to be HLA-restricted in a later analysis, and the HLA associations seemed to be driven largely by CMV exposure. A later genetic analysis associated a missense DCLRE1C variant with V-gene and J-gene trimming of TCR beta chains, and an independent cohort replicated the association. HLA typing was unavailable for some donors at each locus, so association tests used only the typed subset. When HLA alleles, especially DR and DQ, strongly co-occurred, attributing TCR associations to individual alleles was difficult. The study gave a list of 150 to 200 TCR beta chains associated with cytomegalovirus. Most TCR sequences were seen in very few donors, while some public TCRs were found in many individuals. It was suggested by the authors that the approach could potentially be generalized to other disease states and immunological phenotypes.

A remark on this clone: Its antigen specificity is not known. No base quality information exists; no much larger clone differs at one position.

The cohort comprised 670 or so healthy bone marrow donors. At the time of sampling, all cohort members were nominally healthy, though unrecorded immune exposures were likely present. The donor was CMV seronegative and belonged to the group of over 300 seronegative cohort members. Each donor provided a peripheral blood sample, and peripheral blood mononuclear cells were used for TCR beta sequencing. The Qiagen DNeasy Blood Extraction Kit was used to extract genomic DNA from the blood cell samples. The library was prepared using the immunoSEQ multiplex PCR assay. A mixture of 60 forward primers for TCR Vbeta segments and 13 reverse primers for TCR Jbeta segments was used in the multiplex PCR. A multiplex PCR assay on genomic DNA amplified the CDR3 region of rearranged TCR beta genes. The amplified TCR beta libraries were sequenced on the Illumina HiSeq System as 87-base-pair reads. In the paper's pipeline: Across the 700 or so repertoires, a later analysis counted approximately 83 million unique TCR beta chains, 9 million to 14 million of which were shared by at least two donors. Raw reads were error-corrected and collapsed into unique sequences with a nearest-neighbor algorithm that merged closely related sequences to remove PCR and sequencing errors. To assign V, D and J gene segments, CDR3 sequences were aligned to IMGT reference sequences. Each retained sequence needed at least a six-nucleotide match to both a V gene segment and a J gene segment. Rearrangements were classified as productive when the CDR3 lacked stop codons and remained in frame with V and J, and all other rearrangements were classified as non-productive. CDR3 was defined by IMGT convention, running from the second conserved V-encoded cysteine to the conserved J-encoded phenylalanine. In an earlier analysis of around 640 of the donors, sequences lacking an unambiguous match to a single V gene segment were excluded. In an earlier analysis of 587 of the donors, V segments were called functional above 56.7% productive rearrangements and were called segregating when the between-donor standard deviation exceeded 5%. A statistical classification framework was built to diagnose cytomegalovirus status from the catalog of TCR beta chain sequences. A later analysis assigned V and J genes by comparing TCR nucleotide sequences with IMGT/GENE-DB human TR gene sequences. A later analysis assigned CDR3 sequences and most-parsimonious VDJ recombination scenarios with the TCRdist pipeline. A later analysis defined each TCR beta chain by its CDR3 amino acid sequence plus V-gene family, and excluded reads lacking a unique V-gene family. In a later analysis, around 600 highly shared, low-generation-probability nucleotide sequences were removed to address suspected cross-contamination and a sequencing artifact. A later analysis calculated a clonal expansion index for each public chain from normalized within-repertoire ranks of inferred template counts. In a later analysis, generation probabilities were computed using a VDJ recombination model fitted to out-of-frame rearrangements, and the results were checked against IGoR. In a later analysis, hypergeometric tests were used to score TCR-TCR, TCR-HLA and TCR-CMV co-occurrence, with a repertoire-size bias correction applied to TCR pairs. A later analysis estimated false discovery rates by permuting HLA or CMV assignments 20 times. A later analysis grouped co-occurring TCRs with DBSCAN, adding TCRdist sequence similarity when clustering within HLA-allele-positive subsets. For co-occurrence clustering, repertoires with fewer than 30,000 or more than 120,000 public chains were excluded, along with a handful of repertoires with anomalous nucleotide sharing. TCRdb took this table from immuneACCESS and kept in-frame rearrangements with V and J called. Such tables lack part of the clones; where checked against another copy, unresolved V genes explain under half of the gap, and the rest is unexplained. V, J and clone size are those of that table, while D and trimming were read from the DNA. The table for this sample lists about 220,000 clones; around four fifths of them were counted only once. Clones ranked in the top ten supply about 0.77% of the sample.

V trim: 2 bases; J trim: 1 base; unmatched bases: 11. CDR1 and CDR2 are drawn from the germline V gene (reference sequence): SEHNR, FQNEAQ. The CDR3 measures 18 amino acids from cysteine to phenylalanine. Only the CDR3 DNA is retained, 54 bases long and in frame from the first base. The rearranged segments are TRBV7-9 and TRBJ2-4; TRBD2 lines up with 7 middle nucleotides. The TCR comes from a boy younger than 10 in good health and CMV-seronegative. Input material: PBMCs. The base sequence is TGTGCCAGCAGCTTATCGGGGGGAGTTAAGGCTGCCAAAAACATTCAGTACTTC. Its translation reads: CASSLSGGVKAAKNIQYF.